This T cell receptor beta chain was observed in a study of blood T cell repertoires in COVID-19. Study-wide background: Acute and convalescent COVID-19 specimens originated in the United States, Italy and Spain.

In the original workflow: Reference gene primers were amplified, and this amplification served to estimate nucleated cell counts. Some clones are missing from TCRdb's copy, which holds only in-frame ones; the method was immunoSEQ multiplex PCR. The V and J calls and clone size are taken from that table; D and trimming were inferred from the DNA. The data show 540,000 or so clones, around 90% seen once. With 1 base removed from V and 1 base from J, the gap between germline ends came to 15 bases. The CDR3 runs 16 residues. The rearrangement links TRBV5-3 to TRBJ2-7, with D perhaps matching TRBD2 (6 bases). TRBV5-3 is noted as an ORF with a role that remains uncertain. Sequencing input: peripheral blood. This sequence was found in a woman between 45 and 65 years old with COVID-19, enrolled during active disease. CDR3 sequence reads: CARSLIERDSSYEQYF. The CDR3 DNA is TGTGCCAGAAGCTTGATTGAACGGGACTCATCCTACGAGCAGTACTTC.